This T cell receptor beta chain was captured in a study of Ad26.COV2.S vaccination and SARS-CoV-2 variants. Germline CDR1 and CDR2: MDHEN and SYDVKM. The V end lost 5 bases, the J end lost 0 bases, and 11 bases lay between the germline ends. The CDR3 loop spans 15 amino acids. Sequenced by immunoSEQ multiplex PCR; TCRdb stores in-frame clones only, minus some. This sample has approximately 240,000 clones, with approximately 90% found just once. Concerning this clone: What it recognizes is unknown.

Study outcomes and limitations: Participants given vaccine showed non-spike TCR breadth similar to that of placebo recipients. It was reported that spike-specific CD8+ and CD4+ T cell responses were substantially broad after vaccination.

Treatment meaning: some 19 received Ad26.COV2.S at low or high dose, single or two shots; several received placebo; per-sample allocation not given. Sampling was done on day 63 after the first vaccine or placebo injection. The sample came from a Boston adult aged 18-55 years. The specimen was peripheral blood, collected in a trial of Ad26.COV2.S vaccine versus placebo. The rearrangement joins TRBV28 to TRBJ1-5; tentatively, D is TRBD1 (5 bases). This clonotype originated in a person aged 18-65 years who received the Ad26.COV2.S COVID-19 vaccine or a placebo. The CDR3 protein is CASSLRGGSNQPQHF. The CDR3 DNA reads TGTGCCAGCAGTCTGCGGGGGGGTAGCAATCAGCCCCAGCATTTT.